What follows is one T cell receptor beta chain and its context. Its antigen target is currently unknown. It has no much larger one-base neighbor in the sample; base qualities were not kept. Based on the germline V gene, the CDR1 and CDR2 sequences are MGHRA and YSYEKL. The CDR3 covers 14 residues, taking in both the cysteine and the phenylalanine. The CDR3 DNA has 42 bases and is translated from base 1. The junction shows trimming of 3 bases on V and 11 bases on J, plus 16 bases between the germline ends. The data were taken from a study of T-cell memory formation after mild COVID-19 (dated by TCRdb to about 2021). Some background on the complete study: TCR sequence clusters from the two donors were found to be largely donor specific. Two young, previously healthy adult volunteers made up the cohort, one male and one female. T-cell clones expanding and contracting after mild COVID-19 in two donors were tracked by longitudinal TCRalpha and TCRbeta repertoire sequencing. Summary of the overall study and its limitations: Only a couple of mild cases were covered in the study, and larger cohorts including severe cases with pre-infection samples were considered necessary. Some responding clones were detected in pre-infection memory, which suggested that pre-existing cross-reactive memory T cells had joined the SARS-CoV-2 response. From day 15 to 85, contracting clones showed balanced CD4/CD8 phenotypes, whereas a second wave of clones that expanded from day 15 to 37 leaned towards CD4+. Contracting CD4+ clones were located mainly in the CM and EM memory subsets, whereas CD8+ clones were found to be enriched in EMRA. The second-wave clones that peaked on day 37 were not confirmed to be SARS-CoV-2 specific.

Reads for this sample came from an Illumina NovaSeq 6000. Using 5'RACE with constant-segment primers, TCRalpha and TCRbeta cDNA libraries were constructed, with sample barcodes and unique molecular identifiers added in the process. Trizol reagent was used to extract RNA from every sample. The libraries were amplified in two PCR steps, and the second step added a second sample barcode and Illumina TruSeq adapters. The libraries were sequenced on an Illumina NovaSeq using 2 x 150 bp paired-end reads. The authors' pipeline ran thus. With migec v1.2.7, reads were demultiplexed and then collapsed into UMI-guided consensus sequences. Using mixcr v2.1.11, UMI consensuses were aligned to TRA and TRB V and J templates and then assembled into clonotypes. A clonotype was counted as expanded or contracted only when both edgeR and NoisET called the clonotype significant, with the noise models trained on biological replicates. edgeR calls used a false discovery rate-adjusted p below 0.01 and a log2 fold-change threshold of 1. As an exploratory analysis of dynamics, max-normalized trajectories of the 1000 most abundant clonotypes were examined with PCA combined with hierarchical clustering. Each responding clone was given a CD4 or CD8 phenotype based on the CD4+ and CD8+ repertoires, which had been sequenced separately. The raw public reads went through TCRdb reprocessing: fastp at Q25, MiXCR clone calling, in-frame beta chains kept. Each CDR3 protein appears once, grouped with its most common genes and DNA. The V and J calls here are based on TCRdb, not the publication. This sample has about 340,000 distinct CDR3 sequences in its table, and 15% to 20% of those were observed once. 20% to 25% of the sample goes to the ten largest clones.

Ficoll-Paque density gradient centrifugation was used to isolate PBMCs. The V and J genes are TRBV4-1 and TRBJ1-4, with no D gene named confidently. This receptor was taken from a man in his late teens or twenties who had mild COVID-19 (a few samples of this study predate the infection). The sample titles of this study are shuffled in the database, so cell type and time point are left out; the donor was told from shared clones. Sequenced sample: PBMCs or a T cell subset sorted from them (not recorded which). The DNA is TGCGCCAGCAGCCAGATAATGGACGGCTCGAAACTGTTTTTT. Its coded protein is CASSQIMDGSKLFF.